This T cell receptor beta chain was identified during a study of tumor-infiltrating lymphocytes in primary liver carcinoma. On the study more broadly: Measuring 4.2 to 10 cm across, the tumors were staged as T1-T3 N0M0. Findings and limits, study-wide: Significantly greater top-250-clone fractions characterized tumors relative to blood (p = 0.039).

V dropped 0 bases and J dropped 0 bases, with 3 bases sitting between them. Germline V gives CDR1 ENHRY, CDR2 SYGVKD. CDR3 size: 14 residues. The input was approximately 500 ng total RNA; TCR beta cDNA was made from it with a constant-region primer. It was through three nested multiplex PCR rounds of slightly modified ARM-PCR that TCR beta libraries arose. It was with TRBV1-TRBV30 forward primers and a C-beta reverse primer that the first two PCR rounds were run, at about 10 cycles each. TCRdb re-called the multiplex PCR reads through MiXCR, storing one row per CDR3 protein. Of under 150,000 distinct CDR3 sequences in the sample, about two thirds were seen once. This clonotype was picked up a small number of times. Its matching antigen is unknown. Without any cell sorting, about 19-30 mg of bulk tissue yielded co-extracted RNA and DNA.

Input material: tumor-adjacent normal liver tissue. This chain joins TRBV10-3 and TRBJ2-4; no firm D call. This sequence was found in a woman in her fifties or sixties with primary liver carcinoma and hepatitis B virus infection. The CDR3 coding sequence is TGTGCCATCAGTGAGTCTAAAGCCAAAAACATTCAGTACTTC. Translated: CAISESKAKNIQYF.